The source of this TCR beta chain is a study of blood T cell repertoires in COVID-19. Cohorts were based on clinical histories the participants reported. Exposed study participants had met a COVID-19 case within 2 weeks before entry. V was trimmed by 3 bases and J by 5 bases, leaving 14 bases between them. CDR1 SNHLY and CDR2 FYNNEI come from the germline V gene. The length of the CDR3 is 15 residues. As handled by the study authors: Amplified reference gene primers provided the basis for estimating nucleated cell counts. The table came from immunoSEQ multiplex PCR; TCRdb's copy has only in-frame clones and leaves some out. The D gene and trimming were derived from the DNA, and the V and J assignments and clone size from that table. The data show about 320,000 clones, 75% to 90% seen once.

V usage is TRBV2 and J usage is TRBJ1-5; possibly TRBD1 for D (5 bases). Specimen: PBMCs or T cells enriched from blood (not recorded which). The sequence was obtained from a woman aged 25 to 39 who had been exposed to COVID-19. The CDR3: CASSERWQGDQPQHF. CDR3 DNA sequence: TGTGCCAGCAGTGAGCGATGGCAGGGCGATCAGCCCCAGCATTTT.